This T cell receptor (beta chain) was sequenced during a study of T cells in Graves' hyperthyroidism and ophthalmopathy. This clonotype has only a few counts. Germline lookup yields CDR1 MNHEY and CDR2 SMNVEV (reference sequence). This CDR3 comprises 15 residues. Unmatched junction bases numbered 4, after V lost 0 bases and J lost 2 bases. Researchers took RNA transcripts and amplified the TCR beta CDR3 regions from them. The HTBI set primed first-round TCR CDR3 RT-PCR. TCRdb passed the multiplex PCR reads through MiXCR, listing each CDR3 protein once. The table includes around 400,000 distinct CDR3 sequences, around 14% detected once.

The rearrangement joins TRBV27 to TRBJ2-7, with 7 bases matching TRBD1. Sequencing input: blood. The source of this sequence is a young woman with Graves' hyperthyroidism that later progressed to Graves' ophthalmopathy. The CDR3 region has the DNA TGTGCCAGCAGTTTATCGACAGGGTTCACCTACGAGCAGTACTTC. Protein: CASSLSTGFTYEQYF.